This T cell receptor (beta chain) appears in the sequencing data of a study of spatial heterogeneity in lung cancer. Study-level background: Raw-read counts averaged over ten per unique TCR and UMI combination. Study observations and caveats: Mutation tallies in tumors tracked expanded intratumoral alpha and beta TCR counts.

TCRdb reanalysed the 5' RACE reads using MiXCR and keeps one entry per CDR3 protein. Of roughly 15,000 distinct CDR3 sequences in the sample, approximately 7% were seen once. By sample fraction, this clonotype is large. Its specificity is unknown. Time point noted: sample taken at primary tumor resection. The donor population consisted of 72 patients with untreated, early-stage non-small cell lung cancer. Unsorted whole RNA from tumor, nontumor lung or frozen PBMC underwent sequencing. Source: lung tumor tissue, taken at surgery. The sequence was obtained from a male donor with early-stage non-small cell lung cancer.

The CDR3 DNA reads as TGTGCCAGCAGACGCGGGACTAGCGGGAGTTCGGCCGGGGAGCTGTTTTTT. Translation gives CASRRGTSGSSAGELFF. The V and J genes are TRBV4-2 and TRBJ2-2; 14 bases fit TRBD2. This CDR3 is 17 amino acids long. The germline CDR1 and CDR2 sequences are LGHNA and YNFKEQ. Trimming cost V 6 bases and J 6 bases; bases outside gene matches: 9.